Listed here is a single T cell receptor (beta chain). Its specificity is not known. Treatment given: approximately 11-day PBMC culture with coronavirus spike peptide pools or control peptides (ViraFEST assay). Millions of PBMCs went into each well for culture with roughly 10 IU/ml IL-2 and 10 ug/ml peptide pools. The record originates from a study of vaccination and CD4 T cells after COVID-19. Study summary: Post-COVID draws came a median around 100 days after diagnosis (range 35 to 161).

The study, taken as a whole, reports: For SARS-CoV-2-reactive clonotypes, the median went from approximately 23 to 38, a nonsignificant increase.

The germline V gene encodes CDR1 SQVTM and CDR2 ANQGSEA. Between the trimmed V and J ends, which lost 6 bases and 7 bases, there was a span of 15 bases. The CDR3 sequence is 13 residues long. Cultured CD4+ T cell DNA was sequenced using the Oncomine TCR Beta short-read assay. TCRdb reprocessed the PCR reads with MiXCR, giving one entry per CDR3 protein. Here the sample spans over 12,000 distinct CDR3 sequences, roughly a third being singletons. Source: CD4+ T cells from blood, cultured in vitro, taken after SARS-CoV-2 vaccination. The source is a human donor who had recovered from COVID-19. The rearrangement joins TRBV29-1 to TRBJ1-4; a possible D gene is TRBD1 (5 bases). The CDR3 DNA sequence: TGCAGCGTCGCCAGCACGGGGGGTGAAAAACTGTTTTTT. As protein: CSVASTGGEKLFF.